Listed here are 2 T cell receptor beta chains from one sample, sequenced in a study of blood T cell repertoires in COVID-19. Clones were read by immunoSEQ multiplex PCR, and TCRdb kept only the in-frame ones, dropping some. The sample contains about 170,000 clones, approximately 87% of which appear only once. The source material was peripheral blood. These receptors came from a woman in her sixties or seventies with COVID-19, enrolled during active disease.

V and J are TRBV6-5 and TRBJ1-2; D is possibly TRBD1 (5 bases). Trimming pared 6 bases from V and 2 bases from J, leaving 10 bases between. CDR3 length: 13 amino acids. Germline V CDR1 and CDR2: MNHEY, SVGAGI. DNA for the CDR3: TGTGCCAGCAGCTACGGGGCCAACTATGGCTACACCTTC. This encodes CASSYGANYGYTF.

The chain is built from TRBV18 and TRBJ1-2; tentatively, D is TRBD1 (5 bases). Between the trimmed V and J ends, which lost 2 bases and 2 bases, there was a span of 6 bases. Germline assignment: CDR1 KGHSH and CDR2 LQKENI. This CDR3 spans 13 amino acids. The CDR3 region is CASSPGANYGYTF. The DNA of the CDR3 is TGTGCCAGCTCACCAGGGGCAAACTATGGCTACACCTTC.